The 2 T cell receptor beta chains below come from one sample, sequenced in a study of cytomegalovirus exposure and HLA in healthy donors. Vbeta (60) and Jbeta (13) primers were used in the PCR. Here immunoSEQ multiplex PCR was the method, and the copy in TCRdb shows in-frame clones only, minus some. The sample yields some 95,000 clones, 77% seen once. The sequencing input was PBMCs. Source of these receptors: a man aged 45-65 years in good health and CMV-seropositive.

V usage is TRBV4-2 and J usage is TRBJ1-2; TRBD1 matches 9 bases. The CDR3 is 15 amino acids. With V trimmed by 2 bases and J by 7 bases, 8 bases remained unmatched. The V gene's germline CDR1 is LGHNA and CDR2 YNFKEQ. The CDR3 spells CASSQLPGQGGGYTF. Written as DNA, the CDR3 is TGTGCCAGCAGCCAACTACCGGGACAGGGAGGTGGCTACACCTTC.

The chain employs TRBV7-3 and TRBJ2-5; 8 nucleotides line up with TRBD2. Germline-derived CDR1 and CDR2 are SGHTA and FQGTGA. V was clipped by 4 bases and J by 2 bases; unmatched bases: 3. The CDR3 consists of 14 residues. The CDR3 loop is CASSYGGAQETQYF. CDR3 DNA sequence: TGTGCCAGCAGCTACGGGGGGGCGCAAGAGACCCAGTACTTC.